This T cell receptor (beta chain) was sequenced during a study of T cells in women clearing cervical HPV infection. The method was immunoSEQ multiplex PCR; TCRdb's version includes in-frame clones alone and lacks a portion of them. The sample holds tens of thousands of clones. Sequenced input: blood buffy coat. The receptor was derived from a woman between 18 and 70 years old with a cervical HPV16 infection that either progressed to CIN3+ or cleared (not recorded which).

CDR3 DNA (partial): TGTGCCAGCAGCTTAGGGCGGAACTCCTACGAG. It encodes CASSLGRNSYE. The whole CDR3 is CASSLGRNSYEQYF. The chain links TRBV11-3 to TRBJ2-7; no clear D. The read comes to an end 3 residues before the CDR3 does, leaving the germline J gene to fill in the end. Germline V lookup: CDR1 SGHNT, CDR2 YENEEA. With 1 base removed from V and 0 bases from J, the gap between germline ends came to 7 bases. The length of the CDR3 is 14 residues.